This T cell receptor beta chain was identified during a study of T cell changes during pregnancy in multiple sclerosis. This clone came up once. Profiling relied on immunoSEQ multiplex PCR, and the TCRdb table lists in-frame clones only, not all of them. The table lists 55,000 to 75,000 clones, roughly nine tenths of them singletons. The CDR3 sequence is 13 residues long. The germline CDR1 and CDR2 sequences are SNHLY and FYNNEI. V gave up 7 bases and J gave up 5 bases; unmatched junction bases: 1. The chain joins TRBV2 to TRBJ2-1; the match to TRBD1 covers 11 bases. Material: peripheral blood, obtained in the third trimester of pregnancy. The sequence came from a female donor in good health, enrolled as a control in a pregnancy study. The CDR3 here is CASKGQGDNEQFF. CDR3 sequence (DNA): TGTGCCAGCAAGGGACAGGGGGACAATGAGCAGTTCTTC.